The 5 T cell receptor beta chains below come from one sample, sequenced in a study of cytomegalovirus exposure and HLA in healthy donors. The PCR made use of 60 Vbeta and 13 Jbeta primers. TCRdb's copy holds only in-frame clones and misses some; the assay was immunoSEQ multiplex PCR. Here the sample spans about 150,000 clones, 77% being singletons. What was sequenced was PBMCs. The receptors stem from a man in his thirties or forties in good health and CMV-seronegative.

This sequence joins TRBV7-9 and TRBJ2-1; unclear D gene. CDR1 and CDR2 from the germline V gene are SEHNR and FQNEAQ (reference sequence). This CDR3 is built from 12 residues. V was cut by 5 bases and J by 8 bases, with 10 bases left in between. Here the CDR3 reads CASSPPLDEQFF. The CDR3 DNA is TGTGCCAGCAGCCCTCCCCTAGATGAGCAGTTCTTC.

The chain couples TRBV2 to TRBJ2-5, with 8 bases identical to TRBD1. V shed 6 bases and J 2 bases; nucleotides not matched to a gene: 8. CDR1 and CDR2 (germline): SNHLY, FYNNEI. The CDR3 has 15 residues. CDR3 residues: CASRGRTGLQETQYF. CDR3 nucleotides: TGTGCCAGCAGGGGACGGACAGGGTTGCAAGAGACCCAGTACTTC.

CDR3 in amino acids: CASSRLAGGASYNEQFF. CDR3 in DNA: TGTGCCAGCAGTCGCTTGGCCGGGGGGGCCTCCTACAATGAGCAGTTCTTC. This rearrangement joins TRBV25-1 to TRBJ2-1; TRBD2 matches 8 bases. Trimming took 5 bases from V and 0 from J; bases not matched to a gene: 9. In germline, CDR1 is MGHDK, CDR2 SYGVNS. The length of the CDR3 is 17 residues.

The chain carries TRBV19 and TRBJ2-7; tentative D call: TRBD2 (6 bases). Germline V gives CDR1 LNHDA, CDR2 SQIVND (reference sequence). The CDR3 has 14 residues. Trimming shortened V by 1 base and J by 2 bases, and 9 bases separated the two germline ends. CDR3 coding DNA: TGTGCCAGTAGTATAGCGGGAGCCACCTACGAGCAGTACTTC. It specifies CASSIAGATYEQYF.

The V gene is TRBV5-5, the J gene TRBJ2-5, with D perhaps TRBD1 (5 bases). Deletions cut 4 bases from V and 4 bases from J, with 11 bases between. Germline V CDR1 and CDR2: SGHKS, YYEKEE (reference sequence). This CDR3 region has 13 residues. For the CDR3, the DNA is TGTGCCAGCAGCGGCTTGGGGCGAGAGACCCAGTACTTC. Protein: CASSGLGRETQYF. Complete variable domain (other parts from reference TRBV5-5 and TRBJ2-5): DAGVTQSPTHLIKTRGQQVTLRCSPISGHKSVSWYQQVLGQGPQFIFQYYEKEERGRGNFPDRFSARQFPNYSSELNVNALLLGDSALYLCASSGLGRETQYFGPGTRLLVL.